This T cell receptor beta chain was profiled in a study of cytomegalovirus exposure and HLA in healthy donors. Study at large: When over 300 donors were genotyped, roughly four fifths of them were found to fall in the Caucasian-associated ancestry cluster.

Regarding the study as a whole: Most CMV-associated TCR beta chains appeared HLA-restricted in a later analysis.

The V and J ends lost 3 bases and 1 base respectively, with 4 bases between them. The CDR3 is 12 residues long. With 60 Vbeta and 13 Jbeta primers, the PCR was carried out. TCRdb's table, derived via immunoSEQ multiplex PCR, lists solely in-frame clones and lacks some. The sample carries around 70,000 clones, 86% recorded once. Comment on this clone: Its antigen is as yet unknown.

The specimen was PBMCs. The rearrangement joins TRBV23-1 to TRBJ2-7, with no clear D. TRBV23-1 is an ORF, with its function uncertain. The receptor was isolated from a woman between 25 and 40 years old in good health and CMV-seronegative. In DNA form, the CDR3 reads TGCGCCAGCAGTCATAAATCCTACGAGCAGTACTTC. Its translation: CASSHKSYEQYF.